This TCR beta chain came from a study of T cell responses to AZD1222 COVID-19 vaccine. CDR3 length: 12 residues. V lost 4 bases and J 10 bases, leaving 12 bases between the germline ends. The V gene's germline CDR1 is MGHRA and CDR2 YSYEKL. The repertoire was sequenced with immunoSEQ multiplex PCR; TCRdb's copy has only in-frame clones and lacks some. The data show approximately 180,000 clones, about 90% seen once. The input for sequencing was peripheral blood, taken on day 0 of AZD1222 vaccination. The receptor was derived from an adult in good health. This chain joins TRBV4-1 and TRBJ2-3; D is uncertain. The chain's CDR3 is CASSPPGEAQYF. The CDR3 nucleotides are TGCGCCAGCAGCCCGCCCGGTGAGGCGCAGTATTTT.